What follows are 19 T cell receptor beta chains derived from one specimen sequenced in a study of T cells after yellow fever vaccination. TCRdb re-derived calls from the 5' RACE reads in MiXCR, one entry per CDR3 protein. The sample comprises about 260,000 distinct CDR3 sequences, 10% to 15% of which are singletons, and less than 0.55% rests with the top ten. The sample consisted of CD4+ T cells sorted from PBMCs, taken 45 days after the yellow fever booster vaccination. Receptor source: a man aged 25-45 years who received the YFV17D yellow fever vaccine.

The rearrangement joins TRBV20-1 to TRBJ1-1; D not resolved. The CDR3 sequence is 14 residues long. CDR1 is DFQATT, CDR2 SNEGSKA, per germline (reference sequence). Trimming left V 5 bases short and J 0 bases short, with 13 bases between. Here the CDR3 DNA reads TGCAGTGCTCCCCCGGATGGAGTGAACACTGAAGCTTTCTTT. Amino acid sequence: CSAPPDGVNTEAFF.

This clonotype was recorded a few times. This chain links TRBV5-1 with TRBJ2-2; D remains unclear. The CDR3 loop spans 12 amino acids. Trimming removed 2 bases from V and 6 bases from J, with 5 bases in between. Germline CDR1 is SGHRS and CDR2 is YFSETQ. The CDR3 loop is CASSLPPGELFF. DNA of the CDR3: TGCGCCAGCAGCTTACCCCCCGGGGAGCTGTTTTTT.

The V and J genes are TRBV18 and TRBJ2-3; 7 bases are shared with TRBD1. This CDR3 comprises 15 residues. J was trimmed by 8 bases and V by 6 bases; bases with no gene match: 14. The germline V gene has CDR1 KGHSH and CDR2 LQKENI. CDR3 nucleotides: TGTGCCAGCTCGGGAGATATTTACAGGGGATTTACGCAGTATTTT. Translating it yields CASSGDIYRGFTQYF. The full variable domain, in which reference TRBV18 and TRBJ2-3 provide the parts outside the CDR3, is NAGVMQNPRHLVRRRGQEARLRCSPMKGHSHVYWYRQLPEEGLKFMVYLQKENIIDESGMPKERFSAEFPKEGPSILRIQQVVRGDSAAYFCASSGDIYRGFTQYFGPGTRLTVL.

This clonotype has ten or more counts. The chain combines TRBV9 with TRBJ2-7; D call uncertain. The CDR3 runs to 13 residues. In germline, CDR1 is SGDLS, CDR2 YYNGEE. Deletions cut 0 bases from V and 6 bases from J, with 10 bases between. CDR3 region: CASSVAPHGEQYF. CDR3 DNA: TGTGCCAGCAGCGTAGCCCCCCACGGCGAGCAGTACTTC.

The chain carries TRBV6-1 and TRBJ2-1; D is unclear. CDR1 and CDR2 (germline): MNHNS, SASEGT. V was clipped by 5 bases and J by 6 bases, with 17 bases between them. This CDR3 is 15 amino acids long. The CDR3 DNA reads TGTGCCAGCAGTCAACCTTGGAAGGTCGGCAATGAGCAGTTCTTC. Amino acids: CASSQPWKVGNEQFF.

V gene TRBV15 combines with J gene TRBJ1-3; D is ambiguous. Germline V gene data show CDR1 as LNHNV and CDR2 as YYDKDF (reference sequence). This CDR3 has 16 amino acids. V dropped 0 bases and J dropped 0 bases, with 9 bases sitting between them. The CDR3, as DNA: TGTGCCACCAGCAGAGATGGAGGGTTCTCTGGAAACACCATATATTTT. It is translated as CATSRDGGFSGNTIYF.

The V gene is TRBV20-1, the J gene TRBJ2-3, with 7 nucleotides matching TRBD2. The CDR3 sequence is 15 residues long. From germline, CDR1 is DFQATT and CDR2 SNEGSKA (reference sequence). Trimming cost V 3 bases and J 2 bases; bases outside gene matches: 8. Here the CDR3 DNA reads TGCAGTGCTAGGGGCGGGAGTGACCCCACAGATACGCAGTATTTT. It specifies CSARGGSDPTDTQYF.

This clonotype was found a few times. V and J are TRBV18 and TRBJ1-4, with a weak D call TRBD1 (6 bases). Trimming cost V 3 bases and J 0 bases, with 11 bases left between them. Germline CDR1 reads KGHSH; CDR2 reads LQKENI. The CDR3 runs 16 residues. CDR3 bases: TGTGCCAGCTCACCGGACAGACCTGCAACTAATGAAAAACTGTTTTTT. Encoded protein: CASSPDRPATNEKLFF. Drawing the rest from reference TRBV18 and TRBJ1-4, the complete variable domain is NAGVMQNPRHLVRRRGQEARLRCSPMKGHSHVYWYRQLPEEGLKFMVYLQKENIIDESGMPKERFSAEFPKEGPSILRIQQVVRGDSAAYFCASSPDRPATNEKLFFGSGTQLSVL.

The gene calls are TRBV28 and TRBJ2-1; 7 positions match TRBD2. Germline lookup yields CDR1 MDHEN and CDR2 SYDVKM. Germline trimming cut 5 bases from V and 8 bases from J; bases unmatched to any gene: 12. The CDR3 runs 15 residues. CDR3 protein: CASSLLAGGVDEQFF. The CDR3 nucleotides are TGTGCCAGCAGTCTCTTAGCGGGTGGGGTGGATGAGCAGTTCTTC.

This clonotype was observed a few times. This chain connects TRBV5-1 to TRBJ1-4; 8 nucleotides match TRBD1. CDR3 length equals 14 residues. Germline V gene data show CDR1 as SGHRS and CDR2 as YFSETQ. After removal of 4 bases from V and 4 bases from J, the junction contained 3 bases not matched to a gene. CDR3 region: CASSRQGNNEKLFF. CDR3 bases: TGCGCCAGCAGCCGACAGGGGAATAATGAAAAACTGTTTTTT.

This chain links TRBV6-5 with TRBJ2-7; perhaps TRBD2 as D (5 bases). From germline, CDR1 is MNHEY and CDR2 SVGAGI. This CDR3 is 19 amino acids long. Between the trimmed V and J ends, which lost 2 bases and 2 bases, there was a span of 25 bases. Here the CDR3 DNA reads TGTGCCAGCAGTTACCGACTAATCCGTTCCACAGTCGAGACCTACGAGCAGTACTTC. Translated: CASSYRLIRSTVETYEQYF.

The chain has TRBV10-3 and TRBJ2-3; D is uncertain. The germline V gene encodes CDR1 ENHRY and CDR2 SYGVKD. This CDR3 is 16 amino acids long. V was clipped by 0 bases and J by 0 bases, with 10 bases between them. CDR3 coding DNA: TGTGCCATCAGTGAGTCAGGTCGCACTAGCACAGATACGCAGTATTTT. Translated: CAISESGRTSTDTQYF.

This chain uses TRBV7-2 with TRBJ2-7; 9 nucleotides align to TRBD2. The V and J ends lost 6 bases and 5 bases, in that order; junction bases with no gene match: 14. Germline lookup yields CDR1 SGHTA and CDR2 FQGNSA. This CDR3 comprises 16 residues. DNA for the CDR3: TGTGCCAGCAGTTCTCTAGGCGCGGGAGGGCTTCACGAGCAGTACTTC. This sequence encodes CASSSLGAGGLHEQYF.

The J gene is TRBJ2-5, the V gene TRBV3-1, with a weak D call TRBD2 (6 bases). In germline, CDR1 is LGHDT, CDR2 YNNKEL (reference sequence). CDR3 length: 12 residues. Trimming took 8 bases from V and 3 from J, leaving 10 bases between them. DNA of the CDR3: TGTGCCAGCGCCCCGGGGGAAGAGACCCAGTACTTC. It encodes CASAPGEETQYF.

This clonotype was counted only a few times. This chain joins TRBV29-1 and TRBJ2-7; 9 bases align to TRBD1. The trim removed 7 bases at V and 0 bases at J, leaving 10 bases unmatched. CDR3 length: 15 residues. CDR1 SQVTM and CDR2 ANQGSEA come from the germline V gene. The CDR3 nucleotides read TGCAGCGGTGGAGACCGGACAGGGGACTCCTACGAGCAGTACTTC. It translates to CSGGDRTGDSYEQYF.

This clonotype was detected only a few times. The chain employs TRBV12-3 or TRBV12-4 and TRBJ2-4; 9 bases align to TRBD2. The V gene end was trimmed by 5 bases and the J gene end by 7 bases; junction bases not matched to a gene: 12. This CDR3 is 16 amino acids long. CDR3 region: CASSAGLATVGNIQYF. In DNA form, the CDR3 reads TGTGCCAGCAGTGCTGGACTAGCGACCGTGGGGAACATTCAGTACTTC.

V and J are TRBV6-2 or TRBV6-3 and TRBJ1-5, with D hard to call. This CDR3 has 16 amino acids. Looked up from germline, CDR1 is MNHEY and CDR2 is SVGEGT. With 0 bases removed from V and 2 bases from J, the gap between germline ends came to 11 bases. CDR3 coding DNA: TGTGCCAGCAGTTACTCGTCTGTGTCTCGCAATCAGCCCCAGCATTTT. It specifies CASSYSSVSRNQPQHF.

The chain couples TRBV5-1 to TRBJ2-1; D uncertain. V dropped 0 bases and J dropped 10 bases, with 8 bases sitting between them. The CDR3 runs 12 residues. The V gene's germline CDR1 is SGHRS and CDR2 YFSETQ. The CDR3 DNA reads as TGCGCCAGCAGCTTGGGGCACGTAGAGCAGTTCTTC. Translation gives CASSLGHVEQFF.

This clonotype was observed a handful of times. The CDR3 loop reads CASSLRRAPDTQYF. In nucleotides, the CDR3 is TGTGCCAGCAGCTTAAGGAGGGCCCCCGATACGCAGTATTTT. V gene TRBV5-4 combines with J gene TRBJ2-3, with D perhaps matching TRBD2 (6 bases). This CDR3 spans 14 amino acids. V dropped 2 bases and J dropped 6 bases, with 13 bases sitting between them. Per germline, CDR1 SGHNT and CDR2 YYREEE (reference sequence).